This T cell receptor (beta chain) was captured in a study of T cell repertoires in cytomegalovirus infection. At the level of the study: Public TCR beta signatures marked donors with CMV infection and the matching HLA.

Findings of the study overall: The cumulative frequency of public TCR beta families identified carriers of CMV plus the relevant HLA. Dominating the ex vivo response were TCR beta clonotypes that were CMV-specific and HLA-C-restricted.

This clonotype was seen repeatedly, ten times or more. Its matching antigen is unknown. Each CDR3 protein is one row after TCRdb ran MiXCR on the reads. The table records 310,000 or so distinct CDR3 sequences, 15% to 20% of them present only once. The junction had 5 bases not matched to a gene; V was cut back by 1 base and J by 4 bases. CDR3 length: 16 amino acids. Germline assignment: CDR1 SGHTA and CDR2 FQGNSA. The TCR sequence derives from a human donor in good health (CMV status not recorded). Some clones in this sample may be carry-over from other donors' samples. The chain is built from TRBV7-2 and TRBJ1-4, with 8 nucleotides matching TRBD1. The material sequenced was PBMCs. The CDR3 nucleotides are TGTGCCAGCAGCTTAGGCTGGACAGGGTTTAATGAAAAACTGTTTTTT. Its protein product is CASSLGWTGFNEKLFF.